These 22 T cell receptor beta chains share one sample of origin, sequenced in a study of vaccination and CD4 T cells after COVID-19. The Oncomine TCR Beta short-read assay sequenced DNA from cultured CD4+ T cells. One entry per CDR3 protein results from TCRdb running MiXCR on the PCR reads. The sample has around 5,500 distinct CDR3 sequences, around 64% seen once. The antigens of these receptors remain unknown. Indicated treatment: approximately nine-day PBMC culture with coronavirus spike peptide pools or control peptides (ViraFEST assay). The specimen was CD4+ T cells from blood, cultured in vitro. The receptor set was obtained from a human donor who had recovered from COVID-19.

The count of this clonotype is one. The chain combines TRBV7-9 with TRBJ1-6; TRBD1 matches at 8 bases. The germline V gene encodes CDR1 SEHNR and CDR2 FQNEAQ (reference sequence). V dropped 4 bases and J dropped 11; count of bases not matched to a gene: 7. The CDR3 has 14 residues. CDR3 coding DNA: TGTGCCAGCAGCTCGAAAAGACAGGGGACACCCCTCCACTTT. Translated: CASSSKRQGTPLHF.

The J gene is TRBJ2-3, the V gene TRBV7-3, with D unclear. This CDR3 is built from 12 residues. Germline CDR1 and CDR2: SGHTA and FQGTGA. Trimming cost V 3 bases and J 4 bases, with 5 bases left between them. The CDR3 protein is CASSLESDTQYF. In DNA form, the CDR3 reads TGTGCCAGCAGCTTGGAATCAGATACGCAGTATTTT.

This chain joins TRBV20-1 and TRBJ2-1; tentative D call: TRBD2 (6 bases). This CDR3 region has 15 residues. V lost 0 bases, J lost 10 bases, and 19 bases lay in between. CDR1 and CDR2 from the germline V gene are DFQATT and SNEGSKA (reference sequence). In DNA, the CDR3 is TGCAGTGCTAGAGATCGGGGCGGGGACGTTGGGGAGCAGTTCTTC. This encodes CSARDRGGDVGEQFF.

The V call is TRBV7-3, the J call TRBJ2-7; 11 bases match TRBD1. Trimming at V came to 4 bases and at J to 7 bases, leaving 9 bases not matched to a gene. CDR1 and CDR2 from the germline V gene are SGHTA and FQGTGA. The CDR3 sequence is 15 residues long. The CDR3 sequence is CASSSTGTGGSEQYF. CDR3 coding DNA: TGTGCCAGCAGCTCAACCGGGACAGGGGGTAGTGAGCAGTACTTC.

This clonotype was recorded a few times. CDR3 coding DNA: TGTGCCAGCAGTCCGGGACAGGCGATTAATTCACCCCTCCACTTT. Amino acids: CASSPGQAINSPLHF. The V gene is TRBV27, the J gene TRBJ1-6, with 8 bases matching TRBD1. V lost 5 bases, J lost 6 bases, and 6 bases stayed unmatched. This CDR3 region has 15 residues. Per germline, CDR1 MNHEY and CDR2 SMNVEV (reference sequence).

The count of this clonotype is one. The chain couples TRBV11-2 to TRBJ2-1; 10 bases are a match to TRBD2. Germline values: CDR1 SGHAT, CDR2 FQNNGV. Unmatched junction bases numbered 6, after V lost 6 bases and J lost 4 bases. The length of the CDR3 is 15 residues. The CDR3 DNA reads TGTGCCAGCAGTTTTGGACTAGCGGTATACAATGAGCAGTTCTTC. Translating gives CASSFGLAVYNEQFF.

This sequence joins TRBV24-1 and TRBJ2-1, with D hard to call. V was cut by 4 bases and J by 9 bases, with 9 bases left in between. Looked up from germline, CDR1 is KGHDR and CDR2 is SFDVKD. The length of the CDR3 is 12 residues. DNA for the CDR3: TGTGCCACCAGTGAAGATTACCGTGAGCAGTTCTTC. It encodes CATSEDYREQFF.

The genes are TRBV15 and TRBJ2-2; 11 positions agree with TRBD2. V lost 3 bases and J lost 7; bases outside the gene matches: 10. The CDR3 contains 17 residues. The germline V gene has CDR1 LNHNV and CDR2 YYDKDF (reference sequence). CDR3 nucleotides: TGTGCCACCAGCAGGTTGACTAGCGGGACTCTTTACGGGGAGCTGTTTTTT. Residues: CATSRLTSGTLYGELFF.

The chain combines TRBV6-2 or TRBV6-3 with TRBJ1-5, with D perhaps TRBD1 (6 bases). Germline V lookup: CDR1 MNHEY, CDR2 SVGEGT. The CDR3 sequence is 15 residues long. The V gene lost 6 bases and the J gene lost 1 base, with 13 bases spanning the gap. In nucleotides, the CDR3 is TGTGCCAGCAGAGAGGGGGGGGCGAGCAATCAGCCCCAGCATTTT. This gives the protein CASREGGASNQPQHF.

The chain combines TRBV7-6 with TRBJ1-4; D not certain. The ends were cut back, 4 bases at V and 2 bases at J, with 14 bases in the middle. Germline loops: CDR1 SGHVS, CDR2 FNYEAQ. The CDR3 length is 16 residues. In DNA form, the CDR3 reads TGTGCCAGCAGCTCAATCCCCGGAGGCACTAATGAAAAACTGTTTTTT. The encoded protein is CASSSIPGGTNEKLFF.

The chain employs TRBV7-2 and TRBJ2-3; 12 nucleotides match TRBD2. After removal of 5 bases from V and 2 bases from J, the junction contained 8 bases not matched to a gene. This CDR3 has 17 amino acids. The V gene's germline CDR1 is SGHTA and CDR2 FQGNSA. DNA of the CDR3: TGTGCCAGCAGCCTCCGACTAGCGGGGGACCCCACAGATACGCAGTATTTT. Translating gives CASSLRLAGDPTDTQYF.

The DNA of the CDR3 is TGTGCCAGCAGCTCAAGACAAATGCGACTAGCGGGGGGGCCGCGGCAGCACAATGAGCAGTTCTTC. This encodes CASSSRQMRLAGGPRQHNEQFF. This chain connects TRBV4-2 to TRBJ2-1; 14 bases are shared with TRBD2. V shed 5 bases, J shed 5 bases, and the junction held 23 bases outside the gene matches. From germline, CDR1 is LGHNA and CDR2 YNFKEQ. There are 22 residues in the CDR3.

This clonotype was seen a single time. CDR3: CASKRGTADGELFF. The CDR3 DNA is TGCGCCAGCAAAAGAGGGACAGCGGACGGGGAGCTGTTTTTT. The chain is built from TRBV10-1 and TRBJ2-2, with TRBD1 identical over 7 bases. The trim removed 7 bases at V and 7 bases at J, leaving 9 bases unmatched. The CDR3 totals 14 residues. Germline V gene lookup returns CDR1 WNHNN and CDR2 SYGVQD (reference sequence).

V gene TRBV24-1 combines with J gene TRBJ2-3, with 9 positions matching TRBD2. CDR3 length: 17 amino acids. J gave up 0 bases and V 0 bases, and 3 bases lay outside the gene matches. CDR1 KGHDR and CDR2 SFDVKD come from the germline V gene. This CDR3 reads CATSDLNSGSSTDTQYF. For the CDR3, the DNA is TGTGCCACCAGTGATTTGAATAGCGGGAGTAGCACAGATACGCAGTATTTT.

The genes are TRBV6-2 or TRBV6-3 and TRBJ2-2; the match to TRBD2 covers 9 bases. CDR1 and CDR2 from the germline V gene are MNHEY and SVGEGT. The CDR3 runs 17 residues. V lost 2 bases, J lost 2 bases, and 6 bases stayed unmatched. The CDR3 here is CASSYLATSGNTGELFF. CDR3 coding DNA: TGTGCCAGCAGTTACCTGGCGACTAGCGGAAACACCGGGGAGCTGTTTTTT.

The rearrangement links TRBV28 to TRBJ1-2; possibly TRBD1 for D (6 bases). V dropped 5 bases and J dropped 7 bases, with 20 bases sitting between them. This CDR3 comprises 15 residues. Germline V gene sequence: CDR1 MDHEN, CDR2 SYDVKM. This CDR3 reads CASSPRGRGTRGYTF. CDR3 nucleotides: TGTGCCAGCAGTCCCCGAGGCAGGGGAACACGTGGCTACACCTTC.

This clonotype is large. The gene calls are TRBV20-1 and TRBJ1-2; tentative D call: TRBD1 (6 bases). Germline V CDR1 and CDR2: DFQATT, SNEGSKA (reference sequence). The CDR3 loop spans 16 amino acids. Trimming shortened V by 4 bases and J by 4 bases, and 22 bases separated the two germline ends. The CDR3: CSANPEFIGQSYGYTF. The CDR3 bases are TGCAGTGCTAACCCGGAATTTATAGGACAGAGCTATGGCTACACCTTC.

The chain employs TRBV7-2 and TRBJ2-3; D unclear. Trimming shortened V by 2 bases and J by 6 bases, and 18 bases separated the two germline ends. CDR3 size: 16 residues. Germline V lookup: CDR1 SGHTA, CDR2 FQGNSA. The CDR3 DNA is TGTGCCAGCAGCTTAACATTTGTAGCCATAGGGGATACGCAGTATTTT. This gives the protein CASSLTFVAIGDTQYF.

The rearrangement links TRBV7-9 to TRBJ2-3; 7 bases fit TRBD1. There are 14 residues in the CDR3. Unmatched junction bases numbered 2, after V lost 3 bases and J lost 2 bases. Germline assignment: CDR1 SEHNR and CDR2 FQNEAQ (reference sequence). CDR3 residues: CASSLGQITDTQYF. As DNA, the CDR3 is TGTGCCAGCAGCTTGGGACAGATCACAGATACGCAGTATTTT.

The chain recombines TRBV6-5 with TRBJ1-3, with a tentative D call TRBD1 (6 bases). The V gene's germline CDR1 is MNHEY and CDR2 SVGAGI. Trimming pared 0 bases from V and 1 base from J, leaving 13 bases between. The CDR3 is 17 amino acids. CDR3 in amino acids: CASSYSPGVRSGNTIYF. The CDR3 DNA reads TGTGCCAGCAGTTACTCCCCAGGGGTCAGGTCTGGAAACACCATATATTTT.

V gene TRBV20-1 combines with J gene TRBJ1-2; no clear D gene. This CDR3 region has 13 residues. V lost 1 base and J 8 bases, leaving 14 bases between the germline ends. CDR1 and CDR2 (germline): DFQATT, SNEGSKA (reference sequence). The CDR3 DNA is TGCAGTGCTAGAGTCGGTGAGATTGACGGCTACACCTTC. It codes for CSARVGEIDGYTF.

The chain has TRBV28 and TRBJ1-2, with 8 nucleotides matching TRBD1. Germline V gene data show CDR1 as MDHEN and CDR2 as SYDVKM. V gave up 5 bases and J gave up 6 bases; unmatched junction bases: 11. The CDR3 consists of 15 residues. CDR3 region: CASSPRTGKGNGYTF. CDR3 sequence (DNA): TGTGCCAGCAGTCCTCGGACAGGGAAAGGGAATGGCTACACCTTC.